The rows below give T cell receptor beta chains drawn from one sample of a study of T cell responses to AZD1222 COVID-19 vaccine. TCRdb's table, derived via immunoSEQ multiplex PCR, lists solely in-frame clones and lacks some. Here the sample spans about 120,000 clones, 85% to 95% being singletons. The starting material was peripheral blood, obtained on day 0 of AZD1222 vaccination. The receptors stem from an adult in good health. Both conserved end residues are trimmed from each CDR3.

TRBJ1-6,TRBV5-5,ASSLGYSPLH
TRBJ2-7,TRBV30,AWSVPTLTYEQY
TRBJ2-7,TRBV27,ASSLSRGTYEQY
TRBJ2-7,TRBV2,ASIPGTPIGYEQY
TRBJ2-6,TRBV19,ATGQGAFSGANVLT
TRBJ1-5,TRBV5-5,ASSLRQGDSNQPQH
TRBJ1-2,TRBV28,ASSFLRGLYGYT
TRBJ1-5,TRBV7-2,ASSSHARQNQPQH
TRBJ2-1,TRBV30,AWDAVGPNEQF
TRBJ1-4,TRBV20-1,SARDSATNEKLF
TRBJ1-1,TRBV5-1,ASSLERMNTEAF
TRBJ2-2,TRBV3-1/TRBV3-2,ASSQGLAGETNTGELF
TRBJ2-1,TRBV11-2,ASSLAGHLKEQF
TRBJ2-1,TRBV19,ASTPNWGDEQF
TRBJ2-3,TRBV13,ASSHRFVTDTQY
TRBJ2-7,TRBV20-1,SASSLSDEQY
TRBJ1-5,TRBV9,ASSAKDSYQPQH
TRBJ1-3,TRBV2,ASSELPGGAGNTIY
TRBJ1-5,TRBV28,ASSGNQPQH
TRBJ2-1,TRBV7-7,ASSAGVSSYNEQF
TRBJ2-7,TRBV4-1,ASSRLGSTGGQYEQY
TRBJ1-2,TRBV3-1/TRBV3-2,ASSPLGTASYGYT
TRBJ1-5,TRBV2,ASSAGRRQPQH
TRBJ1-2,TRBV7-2,ASSLVGGTYGYT
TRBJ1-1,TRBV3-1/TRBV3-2,ATAGNTEAF
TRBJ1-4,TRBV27,ASSLRTLNPRKMEKLF
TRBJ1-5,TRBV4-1,ASSQQGAGQPQH
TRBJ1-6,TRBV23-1,ASSQSAPLH
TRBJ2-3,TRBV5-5,ASSLGLLVTDTQY
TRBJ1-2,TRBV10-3,AISERGDSPYGYT
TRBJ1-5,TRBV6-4,ASSDDSNQPQH
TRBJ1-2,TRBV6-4,AARRGPSYGYT
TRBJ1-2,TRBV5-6,ASSLVANYGYT
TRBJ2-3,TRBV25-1,ASSESSGGVSDTQY
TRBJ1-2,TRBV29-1,SVELGVPYGYT
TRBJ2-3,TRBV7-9,ASSLGGWTSTDTQY
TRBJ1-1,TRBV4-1,ASSLVTGGRNTEAF
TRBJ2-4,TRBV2,ASSEIAGGSENIQY
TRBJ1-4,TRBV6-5,APHPRSPNEKLF
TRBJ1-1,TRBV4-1,ASTLQPGGKTEAF
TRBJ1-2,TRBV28,ASSRDPYGYT
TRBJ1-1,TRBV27,ASSLGFPGQGNTEAF
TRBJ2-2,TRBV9,ASSPRTSGGAMNTGELF
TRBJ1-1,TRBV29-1,SSGNGKEAF
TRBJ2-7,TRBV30,AWSVGSGTYEQY
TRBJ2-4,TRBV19,ASSSSGAPIQY
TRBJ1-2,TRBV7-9,ASSLDLWDKDT
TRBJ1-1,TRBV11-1,ASSRTGPNTEAF
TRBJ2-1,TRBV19,ASSLFGQGSNNEQF
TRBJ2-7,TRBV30,AWRTGATYEQY
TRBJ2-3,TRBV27,ASSLGSTDTQY
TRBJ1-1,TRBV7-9,ASSRDPGTEAF
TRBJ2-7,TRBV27,ATAGGIGEQY
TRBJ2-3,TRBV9,ASSFTPVSTDTQY
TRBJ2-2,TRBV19,ASSLYKNTGELF
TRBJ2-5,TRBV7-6,ASSTRQPKETQY
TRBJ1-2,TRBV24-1,ATSRGANYGYT
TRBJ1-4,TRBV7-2,ASSLGPGKGEKLF
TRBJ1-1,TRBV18,ASSPRTAAEAF